This T cell receptor (beta chain) appears in the sequencing data of a study of T cell responses to AZD1222 COVID-19 vaccine. Whole-study findings and limits: There were repertoire samples only from the period after the peak T cell response. Receipt of two AZD1222 doses was followed by a rise in Spike-specific TCR breadth and depth.

Libraries were prepared by immunoSEQ multiplex PCR; TCRdb keeps only in-frame clonotypes and omits some of them. The sample records 150,000 to 200,000 clones, about nine tenths being singletons. In this sample, this clone turned up a few times. The antigen is undetermined. The same CDR3 also results from other DNA sequences found in this sample. The origin of this receptor is an adult in good health. The material was peripheral blood, obtained on day 0 of AZD1222 vaccination.

CDR3 nucleotides: TGTGCCAGCAGCCTGGGGAGGCAAAATCAGCCCCAGCATTTT. Translation gives CASSLGRQNQPQHF. The V and J genes are TRBV3-1 (or the pseudogene TRBV3-2) and TRBJ1-5; D not resolved. From germline, CDR1 is LGHDT and CDR2 YNNKEL (reference sequence). The CDR3 runs 14 residues. Trimming stripped 4 bases from V and 4 bases from J, with 11 bases between.